The T cell receptor beta chain under discussion was sequenced for a study of T cell changes during pregnancy in multiple sclerosis. Per the germline V gene, CDR1 is MNHEY and CDR2 is SVGAGI. Trimming removed 0 bases from V and 8 bases from J, with 10 bases in between. The length of the CDR3 is 13 residues. TCRdb's copy holds only in-frame clones and misses some; the assay was immunoSEQ multiplex PCR. The table has 95,000 to 110,000 clones, 85% to 95% seen once; the top ten hold roughly 0.78%. The sequence was collected from a female donor in good health, enrolled as a control in a pregnancy study. The chain employs TRBV6-5 and TRBJ1-1, with D unresolved. The material was peripheral blood, obtained in the third trimester of pregnancy. CDR3 region: CASSYSRATEAFF. The CDR3 nucleotides read TGTGCCAGCAGTTACTCGCGGGCAACGGAAGCTTTCTTT.